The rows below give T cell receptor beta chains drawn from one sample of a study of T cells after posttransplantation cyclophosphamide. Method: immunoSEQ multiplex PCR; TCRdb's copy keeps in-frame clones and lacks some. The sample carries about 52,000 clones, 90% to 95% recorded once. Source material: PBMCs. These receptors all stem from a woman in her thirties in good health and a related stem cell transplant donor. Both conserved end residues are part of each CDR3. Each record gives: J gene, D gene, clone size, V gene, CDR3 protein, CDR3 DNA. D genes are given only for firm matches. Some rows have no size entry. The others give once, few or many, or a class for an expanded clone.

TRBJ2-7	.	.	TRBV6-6	CASRDSYEQYF	TGTGCCAGCAGGGACAGTTACGAGCAGTACTTC
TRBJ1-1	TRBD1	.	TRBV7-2	CASSLSQGGTEAFF	TGTGCCAGCAGCTTATCCCAGGGGGGCACTGAAGCTTTCTTT
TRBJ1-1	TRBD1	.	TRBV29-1	CSGGGQGSPEAFF	TGCAGCGGGGGGGGACAGGGGAGCCCTGAAGCTTTCTTT
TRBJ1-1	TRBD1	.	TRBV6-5	CASSGQTGEGAFF	TGTGCCAGCAGTGGACAGACAGGGGAGGGGGCTTTCTTT
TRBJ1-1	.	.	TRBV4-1	CASSQGSLLEAFF	TGCGCCAGCAGCCAAGGCAGTTTGCTTGAAGCTTTCTTT
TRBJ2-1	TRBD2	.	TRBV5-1	CASRASGSYNEQFF	TGCGCCAGCAGAGCTAGCGGTTCCTACAATGAGCAGTTCTTC
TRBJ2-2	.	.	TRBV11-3	CASSPDGPNTGELFF	TGTGCCAGCAGCCCCGATGGGCCGAACACCGGGGAGCTGTTTTTT
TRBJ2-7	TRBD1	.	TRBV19	CASSPDRGQGEQYF	TGTGCCAGTAGTCCGGACAGGGGGCAGGGCGAGCAGTACTTC
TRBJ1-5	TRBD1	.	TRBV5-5	CASSSGTGSNQPQHF	TGTGCCAGCAGCTCCGGGACAGGTAGCAATCAGCCCCAGCATTTT
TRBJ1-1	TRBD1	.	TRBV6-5	CASRNLQGGTEAFF	TGTGCCAGCAGAAACCTACAGGGGGGGACTGAAGCTTTCTTT
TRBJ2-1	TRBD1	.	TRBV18	CASSPIATGWSYNEQFF	TGTGCCAGCTCACCTATTGCGACAGGGTGGTCCTACAATGAGCAGTTCTTC
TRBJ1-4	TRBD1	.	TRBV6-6	CASSWTGAEKLFF	TGTGCCAGCAGTTGGACAGGTGCTGAAAAACTGTTTTTT
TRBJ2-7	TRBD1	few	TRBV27	CASSPGTVPYEQYF	TGTGCCAGCAGTCCCGGGACAGTCCCCTACGAGCAGTACTTC
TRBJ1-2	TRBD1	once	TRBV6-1	CASTQGQGILGYTF	TGTGCCAGCACACAGGGACAGGGGATTTTGGGCTACACCTTC
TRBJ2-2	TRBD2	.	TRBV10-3	CAISSAGGTGELFF	TGTGCCATCAGTTCCGCGGGGGGGACCGGGGAGCTGTTTTTT
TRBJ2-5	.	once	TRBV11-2	CASSLLQGGSETQYF	TGTGCCAGCAGCTTACTACAGGGCGGATCAGAGACCCAGTACTTC
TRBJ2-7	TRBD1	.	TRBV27	CASSLTTDRLSHF	TGTGCCAGCAGTTTAACCACGGACAGGCTAAGCCACTTC
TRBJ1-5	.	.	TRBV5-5	CASSLTVDQPQHF	TGTGCCAGCAGCTTGACGGTTGATCAGCCCCAGCATTTT
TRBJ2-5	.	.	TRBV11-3	CASSSLPESTQYF	TGTGCCAGCAGCTCCCTTCCCGAGTCGACCCAGTACTTC
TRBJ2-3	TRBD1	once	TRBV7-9	CASSAGQGTDTQYF	TGTGCCAGCAGCGCTGGACAGGGAACAGATACGCAGTATTTT
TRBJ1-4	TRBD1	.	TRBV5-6	CASSPRGQGSEKLFF	TGTGCCAGCAGCCCCAGGGGACAGGGCAGTGAAAAACTGTTTTTT
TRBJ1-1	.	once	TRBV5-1	CASSLARDLDSRWEAFF	TGCGCCAGCAGCTTGGCCCGCGATTTGGACAGTCGATGGGAAGCTTTCTTT
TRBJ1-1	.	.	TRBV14	CASRRAGVPEAFF	TGTGCCAGCAGGAGGGCGGGAGTCCCTGAAGCTTTCTTT
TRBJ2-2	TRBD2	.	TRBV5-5	CASSLGTSWDRELFF	TGTGCCAGCAGCTTGGGGACTAGCTGGGACCGGGAGCTGTTTTTT
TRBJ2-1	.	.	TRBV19	CASSTWDTSSEQFF	TGTGCCAGTAGTACCTGGGACACAAGCAGTGAGCAGTTCTTC
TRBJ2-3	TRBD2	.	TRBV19	CASSPRTSGGMTDTQYF	TGTGCCAGTAGTCCCCGGACTAGCGGGGGGATGACAGATACGCAGTATTTT
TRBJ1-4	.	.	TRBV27	CASRGSAGGEKLFF	TGTGCCAGCAGAGGGTCGGCGGGCGGTGAAAAACTGTTTTTT
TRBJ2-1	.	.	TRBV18	CASSPRERNEQFF	TGTGCCAGCTCGCCGAGGGAAAGGAATGAGCAGTTCTTC
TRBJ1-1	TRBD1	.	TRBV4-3	CASSQTPNRGKTEAFF	TGCGCCAGCAGCCAAACCCCGAACAGGGGGAAGACTGAAGCTTTCTTT
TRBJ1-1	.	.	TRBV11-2	CASSLDRVSEAFF	TGTGCCAGCAGCTTAGACAGGGTCTCTGAAGCTTTCTTT
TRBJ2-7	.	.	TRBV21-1	CASSKAPDSDETEQYF	TGTGCCAGCAGCAAAGCCCCTGACTCAGACGAAACCGAGCAGTACTTC
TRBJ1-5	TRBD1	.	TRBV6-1	CASSEAGQDYQPQHF	TGTGCCAGCAGTGAAGCGGGACAGGATTATCAGCCCCAGCATTTT
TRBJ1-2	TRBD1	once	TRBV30	CAWTVGQGYGYTF	TGTGCCTGGACCGTGGGACAGGGCTATGGCTACACCTTC
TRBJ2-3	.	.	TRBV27	CASSLGPGTDTQYF	TGTGCCAGCAGTTTAGGTCCAGGCACAGATACGCAGTATTTT
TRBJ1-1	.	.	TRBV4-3	CASSQDNRVMNTEAFF	TGCGCCAGCAGCCAGGATAACAGGGTTATGAACACTGAAGCTTTCTTT
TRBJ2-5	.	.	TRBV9	CASSPGLWEETQYF	TGTGCCAGCAGCCCGGGATTGTGGGAAGAGACCCAGTACTTC
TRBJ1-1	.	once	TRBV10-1	CASSPQVNTEAFF	TGCGCCAGCAGTCCACAGGTAAACACTGAAGCTTTCTTT
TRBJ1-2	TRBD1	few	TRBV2	CASSEALGQGYTF	TGTGCCAGCAGTGAAGCGCTAGGACAGGGATACACCTTC
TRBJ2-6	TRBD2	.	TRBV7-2	CASSLASGGAGANVLTF	TGTGCCAGCAGCTTAGCTAGCGGGGGGGCTGGGGCCAACGTCCTGACTTTC
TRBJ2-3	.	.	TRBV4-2	CASSQGGRMGDTQYF	TGTGCCAGCAGCCAAGGTGGGAGGATGGGAGATACGCAGTATTTT
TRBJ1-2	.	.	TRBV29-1	CSAGRVQASYYGYTF	TGCAGCGCTGGAAGAGTACAGGCCTCGTACTATGGCTACACCTTC
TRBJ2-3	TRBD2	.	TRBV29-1	CSVGTSAQYF	TGCAGCGTTGGGACTAGCGCGCAGTATTTT